This T cell receptor beta chain was identified during a study of control samples from healthy donors and cancer patients. The data were produced by immunoSEQ multiplex PCR, yet TCRdb's version contains in-frame clones alone and is incomplete. Seen here are approximately 100,000 clones, around 85% observed once, and the top ten hold around 35%. V dropped 3 bases and J dropped 4; count of bases not matched to a gene: 8. The germline V gene encodes CDR1 SGHDT and CDR2 YYEEEE. CDR3 length equals 16 residues. This clone showed up just once. The specimen sequenced was PBMCs. The sequence derives from a man between 70 and 80 years old with lung cancer. This rearrangement joins TRBV5-6 to TRBJ1-1; 11 bases match TRBD1. CDR3: CASSSGDRGLGTEAFF. Here the CDR3 DNA reads TGTGCCAGCAGCTCGGGGGACAGGGGGTTAGGCACTGAAGCTTTCTTT.